The rows below give T cell receptor beta chains drawn from one sample of a study of blood T cell repertoires in COVID-19. Clones were read by immunoSEQ multiplex PCR, and TCRdb kept only the in-frame ones, dropping some. The top ten clones hold more than 6% of a sample with fewer than 250,000 clones, around four fifths of them seen once. Sequenced material: peripheral blood. The source of these receptors is a woman aged 55-69 years with active or convalescent COVID-19. Both conserved end residues are part of each CDR3. D genes are given only for firm matches. Expanded clones are given a class, and other clones once, few, many or no size at all.

CDR3,DNA,size,J,V,D
CASSLFPSGGIGTQYF,TGTGCCAGCAGTTTATTCCCTAGCGGGGGGATTGGTACGCAGTATTTT,-,TRBJ2-3,TRBV27,TRBD2
CASSLETGPYGYTF,TGCGCCAGCAGCTTAGAGACAGGGCCCTATGGCTACACCTTC,-,TRBJ1-2,TRBV5-1,TRBD1
CAISESVTSESYEQYF,TGTGCCATCAGTGAGTCGGTCACTAGCGAGAGCTACGAGCAGTACTTC,-,TRBJ2-7,TRBV10-3,TRBD2
CASSEGTSGGYYTDTQYF,TGTGCCAGCAGTGAAGGGACTAGCGGGGGGTACTACACAGATACGCAGTATTTT,-,TRBJ2-3,TRBV2,TRBD2
CASGLGLAGELAEQFF,TGTGCTAGTGGTTTAGGACTAGCGGGAGAGCTTGCTGAGCAGTTCTTC,-,TRBJ2-1,TRBV12-5,TRBD2
CASSLVRRANTGELFF,TGTGCCAGCAGCTTAGTAAGGCGGGCGAACACCGGGGAGCTGTTTTTT,-,TRBJ2-2,TRBV11-2,-
CASSITSGGPRGTQYF,TGCGCCAGCAGCATTACTAGCGGGGGGCCACGTGGGACCCAGTACTTC,-,TRBJ2-5,TRBV5-1,TRBD2
CASSAGGGGSAYGYTF,TGTGCCAGCAGCGCTGGCGGTGGAGGGTCGGCCTATGGCTACACCTTC,-,TRBJ1-2,TRBV5-4,-
CASSLAGAVEAFF,TGTGCCAGCAGCTTAGCAGGGGCAGTTGAAGCTTTCTTT,-,TRBJ1-1,TRBV7-2,-
CASSIWTGESTGELFF,TGTGCCAGTAGTATATGGACGGGGGAATCCACCGGGGAGCTGTTTTTT,-,TRBJ2-2,TRBV19,-
CASSDSRGRGEKLFF,TGTGCCAGCAGTGACTCAAGGGGGAGAGGTGAAAAACTGTTTTTT,-,TRBJ1-4,TRBV6-4,-
CASSGPGQGGDTQYF,TGTGCCAGCAGCGGACCGGGACAGGGGGGGGATACGCAGTATTTT,-,TRBJ2-3,TRBV2,TRBD1
CAWRRTGNNQPQHF,TGTGCCTGGAGAAGGACAGGGAACAATCAGCCCCAGCATTTT,-,TRBJ1-5,TRBV30,TRBD1
CASSLNRVRDTIYF,TGTGCCAGCAGCTTGAACAGGGTTCGGGACACCATATATTTT,once,TRBJ1-3,TRBV5-8,-
CASSLSRQVTYEQYF,TGTGCCAGCAGTTTATCTAGACAGGTAACCTACGAGCAGTACTTC,-,TRBJ2-7,TRBV13,-
CASSPQAGGSNEQFF,TGCGCCAGCAGCCCCCAGGCGGGGGGCTCCAATGAGCAGTTCTTC,-,TRBJ2-1,TRBV4-1,TRBD2
CAWSRQVAKNIQYF,TGTGCCTGGAGTCGACAGGTAGCCAAAAACATTCAGTACTTC,-,TRBJ2-4,TRBV30,-